One and the same sample provided the 4 T cell receptor beta chains below, sequenced in a study of shared clonotypes between healthy human individuals. Sequencing used immunoSEQ multiplex PCR; TCRdb keeps in-frame clones, though not all of them. The sample has roughly 2,000,000 clones, approximately 94% seen once. Naive CD8 cells lacked CD45RO and underwent positive selection for CCR7, leaving out terminally differentiated effector memory CD45RA+ cells. The sequencing sample was made of naive CD8+ T cells sorted from blood. Receptors were obtained from a man between 18 and 29 years old in good health.

The chain employs TRBV19 and TRBJ2-7; D remains unclear. The CDR3 covers 13 residues. Germline lookup yields CDR1 LNHDA and CDR2 SQIVND (reference sequence). The V and J ends lost 3 bases and 6 bases respectively, with 12 bases between them. CDR3 residues: CASSMIGLTEQYF. The CDR3 bases are TGTGCCAGTAGTATGATAGGGCTAACCGAGCAGTACTTC.

The chain uses TRBV25-1 and TRBJ1-1; no clear D gene. The CDR3 is 13 amino acids. Germline V gene data show CDR1 as MGHDK and CDR2 as SYGVNS. V was shortened by 8 bases and J by 1 base, with 11 bases between the two germline ends. The CDR3 loop reads CASGNMENTEAFF. CDR3 nucleotide sequence: TGTGCCAGCGGTAACATGGAGAACACTGAAGCTTTCTTT.

CDR3 region: CASSLDYSGSKYNEQFF. CDR3 in DNA: TGTGCCAGCAGCTTGGATTATAGCGGGAGCAAGTACAATGAGCAGTTCTTC. The rearrangement joins TRBV7-9 to TRBJ2-1; 9 positions agree with TRBD2. This CDR3 is built from 17 residues. CDR1 and CDR2 from the germline V gene are SEHNR and FQNEAQ (reference sequence). With V trimmed by 3 bases and J by 4 bases, 10 bases remained unmatched.

The rearrangement links TRBV27 to TRBJ1-6; D uncertain. The V gene's germline CDR1 is MNHEY and CDR2 SMNVEV (reference sequence). Trimming stripped 4 bases from V and 6 bases from J, with 16 bases between. This CDR3 comprises 16 residues. CDR3 sequence reads: CASSSSFGEVNSPLHF. In DNA form, the CDR3 reads TGTGCCAGCAGTTCCTCGTTCGGGGAAGTTAATTCACCCCTCCACTTT.